These 30 T cell receptor beta chains originate from one sample sequenced in a study of blood T cell repertoires in COVID-19. Measured with immunoSEQ multiplex PCR; TCRdb has only the in-frame clones, and not every one. This table has tens of thousands of clones, 91% appearing once. Sequencing used peripheral blood. The receptors were sampled from a woman aged 45-59 years in a cohort sampled during active COVID-19.

This clone was detected only once. The chain carries TRBV3-1 (or the pseudogene TRBV3-2) and TRBJ2-1; 10 bases line up with TRBD2. Germline values: CDR1 LGHDT, CDR2 YNNKEL (reference sequence). After removal of 2 bases from V and 6 bases from J, the junction contained 4 bases not matched to a gene. The CDR3 spans 15 residues. CDR3 bases: TGTGCCAGCAGCCAATACAGCGGGGGGGCCAATGAGCAGTTCTTC. It encodes CASSQYSGGANEQFF.

The rearrangement joins TRBV7-3 to TRBJ1-1, with 7 bases identical to TRBD1. The length of the CDR3 is 15 residues. CDR1 and CDR2 (germline): SGHTA, FQGTGA. V lost 2 bases to trimming and J lost 0 bases; unmatched junction nucleotides: 3. The CDR3 DNA is TGTGCCAGCAGCTTACAGGGGGTGGTGAACACTGAAGCTTTCTTT. Translated, it gives CASSLQGVVNTEAFF. Looking up the rest from reference TRBV7-3 and TRBJ1-1 gives the full variable domain: GAGVSQTPSNKVTEKGKYVELRCDPISGHTALYWYRQSLGQGPEFLIYFQGTGAADDSGLPNDRFFAVRPEGSVSTLKIQRTERGDSAVYLCASSLQGVVNTEAFFGQGTRLTVV.

The chain combines TRBV5-5 with TRBJ1-2; 7 nucleotides line up with TRBD1. V lost 2 bases, J lost 7 bases, and 11 bases stayed unmatched. The CDR3 totals 15 residues. The germline V gene has CDR1 SGHKS and CDR2 YYEKEE (reference sequence). The CDR3 here is CASSFTTGLRGGYTF. As DNA, the CDR3 is TGTGCCAGCAGCTTTACGACAGGGTTGCGGGGTGGCTACACCTTC.

The CDR3 DNA follows: TGTGCCAGCACCAGGGGCCGCGGTTCCTACAATGAGCAGTTCTTC. Amino acid sequence: CASTRGRGSYNEQFF. This sequence joins TRBV7-2 and TRBJ2-1, with D perhaps TRBD1 (6 bases). V was clipped by 7 bases and J by 1 base, with 14 bases between them. The length of the CDR3 is 15 residues. The V gene's germline CDR1 is SGHTA and CDR2 FQGNSA.

The chain joins TRBV10-3 to TRBJ2-7, with 10 bases aligning to TRBD1. The germline CDR1 and CDR2 sequences are ENHRY and SYGVKD. The V segment lost 2 bases and the J segment 5 bases; nucleotides outside the gene matches: 6. The CDR3 consists of 15 residues. CDR3 in amino acids: CAISERRTGGHEQYF. Written as DNA, the CDR3 is TGTGCCATCAGTGAGAGGAGGACAGGGGGGCACGAGCAGTACTTC.

This chain links TRBV2 with TRBJ1-4; no clear D. This CDR3 has 11 residues. Trimming stripped 6 bases from V and 7 bases from J, with 6 bases between. CDR1 is SNHLY, CDR2 FYNNEI, per germline. Written as DNA, the CDR3 is TGTGCCAGCAGGTCGGGTGAAAAACTGTTTTTT. Protein sequence: CASRSGEKLFF.

The J gene is TRBJ2-4, the V gene TRBV5-4; D might be TRBD1 (6 bases). The germline V gene encodes CDR1 SGHNT and CDR2 YYREEE (reference sequence). V lost 2 bases to trimming and J lost 9 bases, with 15 bases between them. CDR3 size: 14 residues. Here the CDR3 DNA reads TGTGCCAGCAGCTTAAACAGGGACGGAGCCATTCAGTACTTC. Amino acids: CASSLNRDGAIQYF.

The rearrangement links TRBV6-5 to TRBJ1-3, with TRBD1 as a possible D gene (6 bases). The CDR3 runs 15 residues. Germline values: CDR1 MNHEY, CDR2 SVGAGI. V was clipped by 5 bases and J by 6 bases, with 17 bases between them. CDR3 sequence (DNA): TGTGCCAGCAGTCCGGCAGGGGCTAGGGAAAACACCATATATTTT. It translates to CASSPAGARENTIYF.

The chain couples TRBV4-1 to TRBJ1-5; tentative D call: TRBD1 (5 bases). The CDR3 has 16 residues. The V end was cut by 0 bases, the J end by 1 base, with 10 bases between. Germline assignment: CDR1 MGHRA and CDR2 YSYEKL. The CDR3 loop is CASSQDLQGSNQPQHF. The CDR3 DNA reads as TGCGCCAGCAGCCAAGATCTGCAGGGAAGCAATCAGCCCCAGCATTTT.

The rearrangement uses TRBV28 and TRBJ1-6; perhaps TRBD1 as D (6 bases). Trimming took off 7 bases at V and 8 bases at J, with 24 bases between the two ends. There are 17 residues in the CDR3. The germline CDR1 and CDR2 sequences are MDHEN and SYDVKM. This CDR3 reads CASKVGWGTGLHSPLHF. CDR3 nucleotide sequence: TGTGCCAGCAAAGTAGGGTGGGGAACAGGGCTACATTCACCCCTCCACTTT.

This clone has only one observation. This chain links TRBV5-4 with TRBJ2-5, with TRBD1 matching 10 bases. V shed 6 bases, J shed 5 bases, and the junction held 10 bases outside the gene matches. Germline assignment: CDR1 SGHNT and CDR2 YYREEE (reference sequence). This CDR3 has 15 amino acids. The CDR3 nucleotides read TGTGCCAGCATGACAGACAGGGGGCGTTATGAGACCCAGTACTTC. It is translated as CASMTDRGRYETQYF.

This clone has only one observation. The rearrangement uses TRBV5-8 and TRBJ2-6, with a tentative D call TRBD2 (6 bases). Germline V lookup: CDR1 SGHTS, CDR2 YDEGEE. The CDR3 is 17 residues long. Trimming shortened V by 1 base and J by 2 bases, and 13 bases separated the two germline ends. CDR3 DNA: TGTGCCAGCAGCTTGCGTGCGGGACGTACTGGGGCCAACGTCCTGACTTTC. It translates to CASSLRAGRTGANVLTF.

The CDR3 sequence: CASSFTVNQPQHF. For the CDR3, the DNA is TGTGCCAGCAGTTTTACGGTCAATCAGCCCCAGCATTTT. This rearrangement joins TRBV12-3 or TRBV12-4 to TRBJ1-5; no clear D gene. The CDR3 has 13 amino acids. V lost 3 bases and J lost 3, with 6 bases in between.

This clone was seen only a few times. This chain connects TRBV5-1 to TRBJ2-3, with a weak D call TRBD2 (7 bases). V was trimmed by 6 bases and J by 1 base, leaving 12 bases between them. The CDR3 has 14 amino acids. Germline lookup yields CDR1 SGHRS and CDR2 YFSETQ. The CDR3 sequence is CASTEGGGTDTQYF. The CDR3 DNA reads TGCGCCAGCACCGAAGGGGGGGGCACAGATACGCAGTATTTT.

This clone was seen only once. This sample also contains other DNA sequences that code for the same CDR3. The rearrangement uses TRBV5-4 and TRBJ2-3; TRBD2 matches at 7 bases. Per germline, CDR1 SGHNT and CDR2 YYREEE (reference sequence). The CDR3 runs 13 residues. The J segment lost 5 bases and the V segment lost 0 bases, leaving 0 bases of the junction unmatched. DNA for the CDR3: TGTGCCAGCAGCTTGGCGGGGGGAGATACGCAGTATTTT. This encodes CASSLAGGDTQYF. Drawing the rest from reference TRBV5-4 and TRBJ2-3, the complete variable domain is ETGVTQSPTHLIKTRGQQVTLRCSSQSGHNTVSWYQQALGQGPQFIFQYYREEENGRGNFPPRFSGLQFPNYSSELNVNALELDDSALYLCASSLAGGDTQYFGPGTRLTVL.

The chain couples TRBV5-1 to TRBJ1-4, with TRBD1 matching over 7 bases. The V and J ends lost 3 bases and 5 bases, in that order; junction bases with no gene match: 10. Germline CDR1 SGHRS, CDR2 YFSETQ. The CDR3 loop spans 16 amino acids. The CDR3 region has the DNA TGCGCCAGCAGCTATAGGCCGGGACAGAGGAATGAAAAACTGTTTTTT. As protein: CASSYRPGQRNEKLFF.

For the CDR3, the DNA is TGTGCCAGCAGCTTCCCCTTAGGGGGGGACACAGATACGCAGTATTTT. It encodes CASSFPLGGDTDTQYF. This chain connects TRBV5-4 to TRBJ2-3; D is possibly TRBD2 (7 bases). The CDR3 runs 16 residues. Trimming stripped 2 bases from V and 2 bases from J, with 15 bases between. CDR1 is SGHNT, CDR2 YYREEE, per germline (reference sequence).

The chain couples TRBV6-4 to TRBJ1-1; tentatively, D is TRBD1 (6 bases). V was trimmed by 2 bases and J by 3 bases, leaving 13 bases between them. The CDR3 has 15 amino acids. Germline V gene lookup returns CDR1 MRHNA and CDR2 SNTAGT. CDR3 loop: CASSDLQGRDTEAFF. The CDR3 nucleotides read TGTGCCAGCAGTGACCTACAGGGCCGGGACACTGAAGCTTTCTTT.

This sequence joins TRBV6-1 and TRBJ1-1; D gene ambiguous. Germline CDR1 MNHNS, CDR2 SASEGT. Trimming pared 3 bases from V and 5 bases from J, leaving 7 bases between. The CDR3 loop spans 12 amino acids. The CDR3 loop is CASSEAFTEAFF. The CDR3 DNA reads as TGTGCCAGCAGTGAGGCTTTTACTGAAGCTTTCTTT.

The chain couples TRBV5-1 to TRBJ2-5, with TRBD2 as a possible D gene (5 bases). CDR1 is SGHRS, CDR2 YFSETQ, per germline. The CDR3 is made up of 14 amino acids. V lost 0 bases and J 5 bases, leaving 11 bases between the germline ends. The CDR3 loop is CASSLVPGVETQYF. As DNA, the CDR3 is TGCGCCAGCAGCTTGGTTCCCGGGGTCGAGACCCAGTACTTC.

This clone was seen a single time. The V and J genes are TRBV13 and TRBJ2-6, with unresolved D. V lost 2 bases and J 12 bases, leaving 8 bases between the germline ends. CDR3 size: 12 residues. CDR1 and CDR2 from the germline V gene are PRHDT and FYEKMQ (reference sequence). The CDR3 sequence: CASSLYGSVLTF. The CDR3 coding sequence is TGTGCCAGCAGCTTATATGGCAGCGTCCTGACTTTC.

This rearrangement joins TRBV29-1 to TRBJ2-2; TRBD1 matches at 12 bases. V lost 7 bases to trimming and J lost 5 bases; unmatched junction nucleotides: 5. The CDR3 runs to 14 residues. Germline lookup yields CDR1 SQVTM and CDR2 ANQGSEA. CDR3 region: CSGGTGGYTGELFF. CDR3 sequence (DNA): TGCAGCGGCGGGACAGGGGGCTATACCGGGGAGCTGTTTTTT.

The chain links TRBV7-8 to TRBJ2-3; tentative D call: TRBD2 (6 bases). Per the germline V gene, CDR1 is SGHVS and CDR2 is FQNEAQ. The CDR3 sequence is 16 residues long. Trimming pared 5 bases from V and 4 bases from J, leaving 19 bases between. The CDR3 loop is CASSVGRLATPDTQYF. The CDR3, as DNA: TGTGCCAGCAGCGTAGGGAGGCTAGCCACCCCAGATACGCAGTATTTT.

This chain uses TRBV18 with TRBJ1-5; D uncertain. Looked up from germline, CDR1 is KGHSH and CDR2 is LQKENI. Trimming removed 6 bases from V and 5 bases from J, with 11 bases in between. The CDR3 spans 13 residues. CDR3 DNA sequence: TGTGCCAGCTCCCGGGGAGCAGATCAGCCCCAGCATTTT. Amino acid sequence: CASSRGADQPQHF.

The chain has TRBV7-2 and TRBJ2-5, with D possibly matching TRBD2 (6 bases). CDR1 is SGHTA and CDR2 is FQGNSA in the germline V gene. Trimming shortened V by 5 bases and J by 7 bases, and 20 bases separated the two germline ends. The CDR3 has 15 residues. CDR3 DNA sequence: TGTGCCAGCAGCCTAATGGGGTCGGGAGTAGGGACCCAGTACTTC. This codes for CASSLMGSGVGTQYF.

This clone occurred once. The rearrangement joins TRBV24-1 to TRBJ2-1; D is uncertain. CDR1 is KGHDR and CDR2 is SFDVKD in the germline V gene. The CDR3 runs to 12 residues. The V and J ends lost 3 bases and 6 bases respectively, with 5 bases between them. The CDR3 reads CATSDTSNEQFF. As DNA, the CDR3 is TGTGCCACCAGTGATACCAGCAATGAGCAGTTCTTC.

V and J are TRBV9 and TRBJ2-1, with 8 bases identical to TRBD2. CDR1 and CDR2 from the germline V gene are SGDLS and YYNGEE. J lost 0 bases, V lost 2 bases, and 4 bases had no gene match. CDR3 length equals 16 residues. CDR3 residues: CASSVSGGSSYNEQFF. DNA for the CDR3: TGTGCCAGCAGCGTGAGCGGGGGAAGCTCCTACAATGAGCAGTTCTTC. Complete variable domain (other parts from reference TRBV9 and TRBJ2-1): DSGVTQTPKHLITATGQRVTLRCSPRSGDLSVYWYQQSLDQGLQFLIQYYNGEERAKGNILERFSAQQFPDLHSELNLSSLELGDSALYFCASSVSGGSSYNEQFFGPGTRLTVL.

The genes are TRBV28 and TRBJ2-5, with D perhaps TRBD2 (7 bases). The germline V and J ends were trimmed by 5 bases and 5 bases, with 15 bases remaining between them. This CDR3 spans 14 amino acids. The V gene's germline CDR1 is MDHEN and CDR2 SYDVKM. The CDR3 DNA is TGTGCCAGCAGTAAGGGGGGGACCCAGGAGACCCAGTACTTC. It codes for CASSKGGTQETQYF.

J is TRBJ2-5 and V is TRBV10-3; 7 positions agree with TRBD1. The CDR3 extends over 14 amino acids. Germline V gives CDR1 ENHRY, CDR2 SYGVKD. The ends lost 1 base at V and 6 bases at J; junction bases unmatched: 5. CDR3 loop: CAISEFPGQQTQYF. The CDR3 bases are TGTGCCATCAGTGAGTTCCCGGGACAGCAGACCCAGTACTTC.

Only one count was recorded for this clone. The chain joins TRBV7-3 to TRBJ2-1, with 14 bases that match TRBD2. This CDR3 has 18 residues. Germline V CDR1 and CDR2: SGHTA, FQGTGA. Losses at the gene ends were 4 bases for V and 6 bases for J; bases not matched to a gene: 11. Here the CDR3 DNA reads TGTGCCAGCAGCTCCAAAGGGACTAGCGGGAGCACCCGCAATGAGCAGTTCTTC. It is translated as CASSSKGTSGSTRNEQFF.